This T cell receptor beta chain was found in a study of T cell repertoires in cytomegalovirus infection. TCRdb used MiXCR to reprocess the reads, holding one entry per CDR3 protein. Here the sample spans 650,000 to 900,000 distinct CDR3 sequences, about 31% being singletons. V lost 6 bases to trimming and J lost 8 bases, with 19 bases between them. The CDR3 is 14 amino acids. Germline-derived CDR1 and CDR2 are LGHNA and YNFKEQ. Broader study findings: Within the response measured ex vivo, HLA-C-restricted CMV-specific TCR beta clonotypes were dominant.

On this clonotype: Antigen: not known.

The receptor comes from a human donor in good health (CMV status not recorded). Some clones in this sample may be carry-over from other donors' samples. The V call is TRBV4-2, the J call TRBJ2-5; possible D gene TRBD2, 6 bases. Sequencing used cultured CD8+ T cells from PBMCs, obtained from culture after CMV antigen stimulation. The CDR3 region is CASRGPGTGETQYF. In DNA form, the CDR3 reads TGTGCCAGCAGGGGACCCGGGACGGGGGAAACCCAGTACTTC.